These 5 T cell receptor beta chains were sequenced from one sample in a study of cytotoxic CD8 clonotypes in ibrutinib-treated CLL. Libraries were prepared by immunoSEQ multiplex PCR; TCRdb keeps only in-frame clonotypes and omits some of them. The data show just over 200,000 clones, 75% to 85% seen once. The sample here was PBMCs, taken after 12 months of ibrutinib treatment. These TCRs come from a human donor with chronic lymphocytic leukemia.

V usage is TRBV27 and J usage is TRBJ1-2; 10 nucleotides align to TRBD1. CDR3 length equals 15 residues. J was trimmed by 9 bases and V by 6 bases; bases with no gene match: 13. Germline CDR1 reads MNHEY; CDR2 reads SMNVEV (reference sequence). CDR3 nucleotides: TGTGCCAGCAGCCGCTTACCCGGGACAGGGGTGAGCTACACCTTC. Its translation: CASSRLPGTGVSYTF.

The chain carries TRBV6-5 and TRBJ1-3; D gene ambiguous. CDR3 length equals 16 residues. V was shortened by 2 bases and J by 0 bases, with 11 bases between the two germline ends. From germline, CDR1 is MNHEY and CDR2 SVGAGI. CDR3 loop: CASSYSQLHSGNTIYF. The CDR3 DNA is TGTGCCAGCAGTTACAGCCAACTACACTCTGGAAACACCATATATTTT.

The CDR3 region is CASSDIDSNQPQHF. DNA of the CDR3: TGTGCCAGCAGCGACATAGATAGCAATCAGCCCCAGCATTTT. The gene calls are TRBV7-9 and TRBJ1-5; the D is unclear. Germline V gives CDR1 SEHNR, CDR2 FQNEAQ (reference sequence). V was cut by 5 bases and J by 0 bases, with 8 bases left in between. There are 14 residues in the CDR3.

V gene TRBV7-6 combines with J gene TRBJ1-1; D remains unclear. The CDR3 consists of 15 residues. With 0 bases removed from V and 1 base from J, the gap between germline ends came to 9 bases. CDR1 and CDR2 from the germline V gene are SGHVS and FNYEAQ. Here the CDR3 DNA reads TGTGCCAGCAGCTTAGCGCTGGCAGGGAACACTGAAGCTTTCTTT. Translating it yields CASSLALAGNTEAFF.

This chain connects TRBV27 to TRBJ2-5; D is unclear. V lost 3 bases, J lost 5 bases, and 10 bases lay in between. The CDR3 is made up of 13 amino acids. Germline V gene data show CDR1 as MNHEY and CDR2 as SMNVEV (reference sequence). This chain's CDR3 is CASSLRQDETQYF. The CDR3 nucleotides are TGTGCCAGCAGTTTGAGGCAGGACGAGACCCAGTACTTC.